The sequence of this T cell receptor (beta chain) was determined in a study of memory CD4+ T cells and cytomegalovirus serostatus. As for the study in general: Of the healthy Belgian adults, 9 or 10 were CMV seropositive and approximately 24 seronegative. Whole-study results and caveats: Each of 67 CMV-associated TCRbeta sequences occurred in one to five individuals.

Note on this clone: Its antigen is as yet unknown.

The table came from immunoSEQ multiplex PCR; TCRdb's copy has only in-frame clones and leaves some out. The sample lists roughly 48,000 clones, around 82% occurring once. V trimming: 6 bases; J trimming: 5 bases; junction bases outside the gene matches: 14. This CDR3 has 19 residues. Germline V gene data show CDR1 as LNHDA and CDR2 as SQIVND (reference sequence). Single viable CD3+CD4+CD8-CD45RO+ cells were sorted as the memory CD4+ T cells. The receptor comes from an adult in good health and CMV-seropositive. J is TRBJ2-2 and V is TRBV19, with TRBD2 matching over 14 bases. The sequenced sample was memory CD4+ T cells from blood. The DNA of the CDR3 is TGTGCCAGTAGCCCAAGGGTCTCGACTAGCGGGAGGGCGACCGGGGAGCTGTTTTTT. It is translated as CASSPRVSTSGRATGELFF.